A single sample gave rise to the 19 T cell receptor beta chains below, sequenced in a study of T cell clonotyping in hematopoietic cell transplantation. Sequenced by immunoSEQ multiplex PCR; TCRdb stores in-frame clones only, minus some. In the table there are over 8,500 clones, roughly 85% of which are singletons. Sequenced here: peripheral blood mononuclear cells, sampled 180 days after allogeneic stem cell transplant. These receptors originate from a female patient aged 45-60 years who had an allogeneic stem cell transplant from a related donor, so the T cells may come from the graft donor. Some clones in this sample may be carry-over from other donors' samples.

The chain couples TRBV19 to TRBJ2-1; TRBD1 is a possible D gene (5 bases). Trimming left V 3 bases short and J 6 bases short, with 12 bases between. The germline V gene encodes CDR1 LNHDA and CDR2 SQIVND (reference sequence). The CDR3 runs 14 residues. CDR3 sequence: CASSIQSGRNEQFF. CDR3 DNA: TGTGCCAGTAGTATTCAGTCAGGGCGCAATGAGCAGTTCTTC.

The chain joins TRBV6-5 to TRBJ1-2, with 9 bases matching TRBD1. Looked up from germline, CDR1 is MNHEY and CDR2 is SVGAGI. The CDR3 spans 14 residues. V trimming: 2 bases; J trimming: 6 bases; junction bases outside the gene matches: 4. CDR3 in DNA: TGTGCCAGCAGTTACCTGCGGACAGGGGATGGCTACACCTTC. This encodes CASSYLRTGDGYTF.

This chain links TRBV30 with TRBJ1-2, with a weak D call TRBD1 (6 bases). The CDR3 is 18 residues long. In germline, CDR1 is GTSNPN, CDR2 SVGIG (reference sequence). Trimming stripped 5 bases from V and 4 bases from J, with 29 bases between. The CDR3 protein is CAWFVGLGTGTGSYGYTF. CDR3 in DNA: TGTGCCTGGTTTGTGGGGCTGGGCACAGGGACGGGTAGCTATGGCTACACCTTC.

This clone was observed a single time. The chain links TRBV6-5 to TRBJ2-2, with D maybe TRBD1 (7 bases). CDR1 is MNHEY and CDR2 is SVGAGI in the germline V gene. This CDR3 spans 15 amino acids. Trimming cost V 5 bases and J 4 bases, with 14 bases left between them. CDR3 in DNA: TGTGCCAGCAGTCCAGGGGGGTCCCTCACCGGGGAGCTGTTTTTT. Translated, it gives CASSPGGSLTGELFF.

A single count supports this clone. The rearrangement joins TRBV5-4 to TRBJ2-7, with 10 bases matching TRBD1. V lost 7 bases and J lost 3; bases outside the gene matches: 4. Germline CDR1 is SGHNT and CDR2 is YYREEE (reference sequence). The CDR3 spans 13 residues. The CDR3 here is CASSRDRGYEQYF. In DNA form, the CDR3 reads TGTGCCAGCTCCCGGGACAGGGGCTACGAGCAGTACTTC.

The chain employs TRBV18 and TRBJ2-3; tentatively, D is TRBD1 or TRBD2 (5 bases each). The CDR3 runs to 16 residues. Germline lookup yields CDR1 KGHSH and CDR2 LQKENI. V shed 0 bases and J shed 0 bases, with 10 bases lying between them. The CDR3 coding sequence is TGTGCCAGCTCACCACCCCGGGGCACCAGCACAGATACGCAGTATTTT. The encoded protein is CASSPPRGTSTDTQYF.

The J gene is TRBJ2-3, the V gene TRBV29-1, with no clear D. V was pared by 7 bases and J by 4 bases, with 9 bases between. There are 11 residues in the CDR3. In germline, CDR1 is SQVTM, CDR2 ANQGSEA. In DNA form, the CDR3 reads TGCAGCGCCGACCGGGCAGATACGCAGTATTTT. Its protein is CSADRADTQYF.

This rearrangement joins TRBV30 to TRBJ2-5; 9 bases align to TRBD2. The germline V gene has CDR1 GTSNPN and CDR2 SVGIG (reference sequence). V was clipped by 0 bases and J by 4 bases; unmatched bases: 6. This CDR3 has 15 amino acids. For the CDR3, the DNA is TGTGCCTGGAGTGTAGGCGGGGGGGCATCAGAGACCCAGTACTTC. This sequence encodes CAWSVGGGASETQYF.

The gene calls are TRBV7-9 and TRBJ1-4, with D perhaps TRBD1 (5 bases). The germline V and J ends were trimmed by 11 bases and 4 bases, with 14 bases remaining between them. This CDR3 has 13 residues. CDR1 is SEHNR and CDR2 is FQNEAQ in the germline V gene (reference sequence). The CDR3: CAGAGRLNEKLFF. In DNA, the CDR3 is TGTGCCGGGGCGGGGCGTCTTAATGAAAAACTGTTTTTT.

The chain recombines TRBV11-1 with TRBJ2-7; possible D gene TRBD1, 6 bases. The CDR3 has 12 residues. Per germline, CDR1 SGHAT and CDR2 FQDESV (reference sequence). V lost 5 bases and J lost 4, with 9 bases in between. The CDR3 loop reads CASSRQGYEQYF. The DNA for the CDR3 is TGTGCCAGCAGCCGCCAGGGGTACGAGCAGTACTTC.

The chain combines TRBV11-3 with TRBJ1-6; 8 nucleotides agree with TRBD1. The V gene end was trimmed by 5 bases and the J gene end by 10 bases; junction bases not matched to a gene: 7. The CDR3 consists of 14 residues. Germline CDR1 is SGHNT and CDR2 is YENEEA. The CDR3, as DNA: TGTGCCAGCAGCAGAACAGGGGGAGAATCACCCCTCCACTTT. Translating it yields CASSRTGGESPLHF.

The chain joins TRBV6-5 to TRBJ2-3; no reliable D call. The V gene's germline CDR1 is MNHEY and CDR2 SVGAGI. Trimming left V 0 bases short and J 2 bases short, with 6 bases between. This CDR3 contains 14 residues. CDR3 residues: CASSYSRFTDTQYF. The CDR3 DNA is TGTGCCAGCAGTTACTCAAGGTTCACAGATACGCAGTATTTT.

J is TRBJ2-7 and V is TRBV11-2; D unresolved. CDR1 is SGHAT and CDR2 is FQNNGV in the germline V gene. The CDR3 is 14 amino acids. Trimming left V 4 bases short and J 2 bases short, with 12 bases between. In DNA form, the CDR3 reads TGTGCCAGCAGCTACGAGACGTTAACCTACGAGCAGTACTTC. Protein product: CASSYETLTYEQYF.

J is TRBJ2-5 and V is TRBV7-8; 9 bases fit TRBD1. The CDR3 is 15 amino acids. J lost 5 bases, V lost 5 bases, and 9 bases had no gene match. CDR1 SGHVS and CDR2 FQNEAQ come from the germline V gene. CDR3 in DNA: TGTGCCAGCAGCGACCTAACAGGGGGCTGGGAGACCCAGTACTTC. Encoded protein: CASSDLTGGWETQYF.

V is TRBV30 and J is TRBJ1-2; weak D call: TRBD1 (6 bases). V was shortened by 0 bases and J by 7 bases, with 9 bases between the two germline ends. This CDR3 spans 12 amino acids. CDR1 and CDR2 (germline): GTSNPN, SVGIG (reference sequence). The CDR3 loop is CAWSVGGPGYTF. The CDR3 nucleotides are TGTGCCTGGAGTGTGGGGGGGCCTGGCTACACCTTC. Based on the CDR3 plus reference TRBV30 and TRBJ1-2, the full variable domain is SQTIHQWPATLVQPVGSPLSLECTVEGTSNPNLYWYRQAAGRGLQLLFYSVGIGQISSEVPQNLSASRPQDRQFILSSKKLLLSDSGFYLCAWSVGGPGYTFGSGTRLTVV.

The gene calls are TRBV19 and TRBJ1-3; perhaps TRBD1 as D (5 bases). The CDR3 covers 16 residues. V lost 2 bases and J lost 0, with 11 bases in between. CDR1 is LNHDA and CDR2 is SQIVND in the germline V gene (reference sequence). Here the CDR3 reads CASSIRGRNSGNTIYF. DNA for the CDR3: TGTGCCAGTAGTATAAGGGGACGGAACTCTGGAAACACCATATATTTT.

V and J are TRBV7-8 and TRBJ1-3, with no clear D. The V gene lost 4 bases and the J gene lost 0 bases, with 13 bases spanning the gap. Germline V gene lookup returns CDR1 SGHVS and CDR2 FQNEAQ. The CDR3 loop spans 16 amino acids. The CDR3 DNA reads as TGTGCCAGCAGCTCCCGCACAGAGACCTCTGGAAACACCATATATTTT. Residues: CASSSRTETSGNTIYF.

The chain carries TRBV7-2 and TRBJ2-5; 11 nucleotides align to TRBD2. Trimming took 2 bases from V and 5 from J; bases not matched to a gene: 1. This CDR3 contains 14 residues. CDR1 SGHTA and CDR2 FQGNSA come from the germline V gene. CDR3 bases: TGTGCCAGCAGCTTATTAGCGGGGGGGGAGACCCAGTACTTC. Its protein is CASSLLAGGETQYF.

The chain recombines TRBV2 with TRBJ2-5, with 7 bases aligning to TRBD1. The CDR3 spans 15 residues. V was clipped by 6 bases and J by 1 base; unmatched bases: 8. Looked up from germline, CDR1 is SNHLY and CDR2 is FYNNEI. The CDR3 bases are TGTGCCAGCAGGCCGGGACAGTCTCTCCAAGAGACCCAGTACTTC. Protein product: CASRPGQSLQETQYF. Looking up the rest from reference TRBV2 and TRBJ2-5 gives the full variable domain: EPEVTQTPSHQVTQMGQEVILRCVPISNHLYFYWYRQILGQKVEFLVSFYNNEISEKSEIFDDQFSVERPDGSNFTLKIRSTKLEDSAMYFCASRPGQSLQETQYFGPGTRLLVL.